This entry concerns a single T cell receptor beta chain. Its specificity is unknown. Primers for the PCR totalled 60 Vbeta and 13 Jbeta. The assay was immunoSEQ multiplex PCR, and TCRdb's table has in-frame clones only and misses some. Found here are 120,000 or so clones, about a sixth of them singletons; the top ten hold approximately 2.9%. This sample stems from a study of cytomegalovirus exposure and HLA in healthy donors. Study-level points and caveats: As was reported, the HLA-A and HLA-B alleles of most subjects were accurately predicted from TCR beta sequences. After further analysis at a later stage, 16,951 TCR beta sequences were associated with HLA alleles at 0.05 false discovery rate. The study put some 150 TCR beta chains on its list as cytomegalovirus-associated.

With 4 bases clipped from V and 6 bases from J, the junction kept 9 bases outside the gene matches. CDR1 SGHDT and CDR2 YYEEEE come from the germline V gene. The CDR3 has 16 amino acids. Sequencing was done on a sample of PBMCs. The TCR originated in a female donor in good health and CMV-seropositive. V usage is TRBV5-6 and J usage is TRBJ2-1; 11 bases are a match to TRBD2. The CDR3 loop is CASSRAPSGGTNEQFF. The CDR3, as DNA: TGTGCCAGCAGCCGAGCGCCTAGCGGGGGGACCAATGAGCAGTTCTTC.